The 30 T cell receptor beta chains reported below all come from one sample, sequenced in a study of CD8 T cells in ankylosing spondylitis (dated by TCRdb to about 2017). The library came from 5' RACE. Sequenced using an Illumina HiSeq 2500. TCRdb's own reprocessing of the public reads used fastp at Q25 and MiXCR and kept productive beta chains. Rows merge per CDR3 protein into single entries with the most common DNA and genes. The sample table contains approximately 110,000 distinct CDR3 sequences; only one count was recorded for more than 20% of them. Clones ranked in the top ten supply around an eighth of the sample. Material: synovial fluid, either unsorted or a sorted T cell fraction (not recorded which). The receptor set was obtained from a male donor with ankylosing spondylitis.

The rearrangement links TRBV20-1 to TRBJ1-6, with D possibly TRBD1 on 6 matching bases. The germline CDR1 and CDR2 sequences are DFQATT and SNEGSKA (reference sequence). Trimming stripped 5 bases from V and 5 bases from J, with 10 bases between. The CDR3 runs to 13 residues. The CDR3 loop is CSAQGIDNSPLHF. CDR3 sequence (DNA): TGCAGTGCTCAGGGGATCGATAATTCACCCCTCCACTTT.

The chain couples TRBV10-2 to TRBJ2-1; D is uncertain. This CDR3 has 13 amino acids. The germline CDR1 and CDR2 sequences are WSHSY and SAAADI. V shed 5 bases and J shed 2 bases, with 7 bases lying between them. The CDR3 here is CASSPGPYNEQFF. The CDR3 DNA is TGCGCCAGCAGTCCTGGACCCTACAATGAGCAGTTCTTC.

The chain links TRBV20-1 to TRBJ1-5; possibly TRBD1 for D (6 bases). Germline V lookup: CDR1 DFQATT, CDR2 SNEGSKA (reference sequence). The V gene lost 4 bases and the J gene lost 2 bases, with 15 bases spanning the gap. The CDR3 has 15 residues. The chain's CDR3 is CSAKWGAIRNQPQHF. The CDR3 coding sequence is TGCAGTGCTAAATGGGGGGCTATCCGCAATCAGCCCCAGCATTTT.

This clonotype is classed as medium-sized. The chain recombines TRBV14 with TRBJ1-2; no reliable D call. V lost 3 bases and J 2 bases, leaving 7 bases between the germline ends. Per germline, CDR1 SGHDN and CDR2 FVKESK. The CDR3 runs to 13 residues. CDR3 sequence reads: CASSHTLNYGYTF. The DNA of the CDR3 is TGTGCCAGCAGCCACACGCTGAACTATGGCTACACCTTC.

The chain uses TRBV20-1 and TRBJ2-1; 8 positions match TRBD2. V shed 1 base and J 9 bases; nucleotides not matched to a gene: 8. This CDR3 spans 14 amino acids. Germline loops: CDR1 DFQATT, CDR2 SNEGSKA (reference sequence). The CDR3 region is CSARVSGGRIEQFF. For the CDR3, the DNA is TGCAGTGCTAGAGTTTCGGGAGGGAGGATTGAGCAGTTCTTC.

The chain has TRBV11-2 and TRBJ2-2; no firm D call. The ends were cut back, 1 base at V and 4 bases at J, with 4 bases in the middle. This CDR3 is built from 13 residues. Germline V gene lookup returns CDR1 SGHAT and CDR2 FQNNGV. The CDR3 bases are TGTGCCAGCAGCTTAGTGTCCACCGGGGAGCTGTTTTTT. Protein: CASSLVSTGELFF.

This chain connects TRBV2 to TRBJ2-2; a possible D gene is TRBD2 (7 bases). Trimming stripped 0 bases from V and 5 bases from J, with 10 bases between. There are 15 residues in the CDR3. Germline V gene sequence: CDR1 SNHLY, CDR2 FYNNEI. The CDR3 nucleotides read TGTGCCAGCAGTGAAGCCAGGGGAGGGACCGGGGAGCTGTTTTTT. Translation: CASSEARGGTGELFF.

This clonotype has a count of ten or more. The chain uses TRBV7-2 and TRBJ1-5; a weak D match, TRBD1 (6 bases). CDR3 length: 15 residues. Looked up from germline, CDR1 is SGHTA and CDR2 is FQGNSA. V was cut by 0 bases and J by 4 bases, with 10 bases left in between. CDR3 in DNA: TGTGCCAGCAGCTTAGCGTTACAGGGAAATCAGCCCCAGCATTTT. It translates to CASSLALQGNQPQHF.

The chain recombines TRBV3-1 with TRBJ1-1; D call uncertain. CDR3 size: 13 residues. Germline CDR1 is LGHDT and CDR2 is YNNKEL (reference sequence). V dropped 1 base and J dropped 3 bases, with 6 bases sitting between them. The CDR3 DNA sequence: TGTGCCAGCAGCCAAGTCGACGACACTGAAGCTTTCTTT. This codes for CASSQVDDTEAFF.

This clonotype was observed a few times. The chain links TRBV6-1 to TRBJ2-1; TRBD2 agrees at 13 bases. Trimming removed 6 bases from V and 0 bases from J; junction bases left unmatched: 8. Germline lookup yields CDR1 MNHNS and CDR2 SASEGT. This CDR3 spans 18 amino acids. CDR3 DNA sequence: TGTGCCAGCAGAGTACTAGCGGGAGGGATTAACTCCTACAATGAGCAGTTCTTC. Translated, it gives CASRVLAGGINSYNEQFF.

This clonotype was recorded a few times. The rearrangement uses TRBV6-2 or TRBV6-3 and TRBJ1-3, with TRBD1 as a possible D gene (5 bases). This CDR3 has 14 amino acids. Trimming removed 6 bases from V and 0 bases from J, with 9 bases in between. CDR1 is MNHEY and CDR2 is SVGEGT in the germline V gene. The DNA for the CDR3 is TGTGCCAGCAGAACAGGTTACTCTGGAAACACCATATATTTT. Translation: CASRTGYSGNTIYF.

This clonotype was detected many times. V and J are TRBV29-1 and TRBJ1-1; maybe TRBD1 (6 bases). The germline V gene has CDR1 SQVTM and CDR2 ANQGSEA. Trimming shortened V by 6 bases and J by 0 bases, and 14 bases separated the two germline ends. This CDR3 has 14 amino acids. This chain's CDR3 is CSVLRGPMNTEAFF. The CDR3 coding sequence is TGCAGCGTCCTCAGGGGCCCCATGAACACTGAAGCTTTCTTT.

The chain couples TRBV2 to TRBJ2-7; 10 bases agree with TRBD2. There are 15 residues in the CDR3. Germline V lookup: CDR1 SNHLY, CDR2 FYNNEI. Trimming took 3 bases from V and 5 from J; bases not matched to a gene: 7. The CDR3 nucleotides read TGTGCCAGCAGTGAGGCTAGCGGGAGTCTCAACGAGCAGTACGTC. This sequence encodes CASSEASGSLNEQYV.

The gene calls are TRBV20-1 and TRBJ1-1; 9 nucleotides align to TRBD1. The germline V gene has CDR1 DFQATT and CDR2 SNEGSKA (reference sequence). Germline trimming cut 2 bases from V and 4 bases from J; bases unmatched to any gene: 5. This CDR3 is built from 14 residues. The CDR3 coding sequence is TGCAGTGCTAGATTTGGGACAGGGATCACTGAAGCTTTCTTT. Protein: CSARFGTGITEAFF.

The V and J genes are TRBV30 and TRBJ1-3; the match to TRBD1 covers 10 bases. J lost 3 bases, V lost 7 bases, and 6 bases had no gene match. The CDR3 has 14 amino acids. Germline values: CDR1 GTSNPN, CDR2 SVGIG (reference sequence). The CDR3 DNA sequence: TGTGCCTCGGACAGGGGGACGGTTGGAAACACCATATATTTT. Protein sequence: CASDRGTVGNTIYF.

The sample holds a few counts of this clonotype. This chain joins TRBV5-1 and TRBJ1-5; 7 bases agree with TRBD1. The CDR3 sequence is 14 residues long. From germline, CDR1 is SGHRS and CDR2 YFSETQ. V lost 3 bases to trimming and J lost 4 bases; unmatched junction nucleotides: 4. The CDR3 sequence is CASSSGDRNQPQHF. The CDR3 nucleotides are TGCGCCAGCAGCTCCGGGGACAGAAATCAGCCCCAGCATTTT.

The J gene is TRBJ2-2, the V gene TRBV29-1; D gene unclear. Germline V gene data show CDR1 as SQVTM and CDR2 as ANQGSEA. V was shortened by 3 bases and J by 0 bases, with 8 bases between the two germline ends. CDR3 length: 14 amino acids. CDR3 sequence: CSVDGRPNTGELFF. The DNA for the CDR3 is TGCAGCGTTGATGGCAGACCGAACACCGGGGAGCTGTTTTTT.

This clonotype was counted a single time. This clone may be a read error of a much larger clone one base away. The chain uses TRBV10-2 and TRBJ2-7; TRBD1 is a possible D gene (6 bases). In germline, CDR1 is WSHSY, CDR2 SAAADI. This CDR3 comprises 14 residues. This CDR3 is CASSQSRTAYEQHF. CDR3 nucleotide sequence: TGCGCCAGCAGTCAAAGCAGGACAGCCTACGAGCAGCACTTC.

V usage is TRBV15 and J usage is TRBJ2-7; a possible D gene is TRBD1 (7 bases). The CDR3 contains 15 residues. Germline CDR1 is LNHNV and CDR2 is YYDKDF (reference sequence). Trimming shortened V by 1 base and J by 2 bases, and 12 bases separated the two germline ends. CDR3 in DNA: TGTGCCACCAGCAGAGTCGGAGGGACAGCCTACGAGCAGTACTTC. This gives the protein CATSRVGGTAYEQYF.

V is TRBV6-6 and J is TRBJ2-5, with D perhaps TRBD1 (5 bases). Trimming pared 5 bases from V and 4 bases from J, leaving 11 bases between. Per the germline V gene, CDR1 is MNHNY and CDR2 is SVGAGI (reference sequence). The CDR3 is 13 amino acids. CDR3: CASSTDRGETQYF. DNA of the CDR3: TGTGCCAGCAGTACAGACAGAGGAGAGACCCAGTACTTC.

This chain uses TRBV27 with TRBJ1-1; D uncertain. This CDR3 spans 15 amino acids. The germline gives CDR1 MNHEY, CDR2 SMNVEV (reference sequence). V lost 3 bases and J lost 0, with 11 bases in between. The CDR3 is CASSLSRLMNTEAFF. For the CDR3, the DNA is TGTGCCAGCAGTTTGTCAAGGCTTATGAACACTGAAGCTTTCTTT.

This clonotype was counted a few times. The chain has TRBV24-1 and TRBJ2-1; D is perhaps TRBD2 (6 bases). Per the germline V gene, CDR1 is KGHDR and CDR2 is SFDVKD. V was pared by 6 bases and J by 2 bases, with 25 bases between. The CDR3 spans 19 residues. CDR3 in amino acids: CATSSSNFRDSGTYNEQFF. Written as DNA, the CDR3 is TGTGCCACCAGTTCAAGTAATTTCCGGGACTCAGGCACCTACAATGAGCAGTTCTTC.

V usage is TRBV14 and J usage is TRBJ2-1, with 8 nucleotides matching TRBD2. Trimming took 0 bases from V and 9 from J; bases not matched to a gene: 7. This CDR3 has 15 residues. Germline CDR1 SGHDN, CDR2 FVKESK. CDR3 in amino acids: CASSQDSGTRFEQFF. CDR3 DNA sequence: TGTGCCAGCAGCCAAGACAGCGGGACTAGGTTTGAGCAGTTCTTC.

V is TRBV29-1 and J is TRBJ2-7; 10 nucleotides line up with TRBD1. The V gene's germline CDR1 is SQVTM and CDR2 ANQGSEA. This CDR3 comprises 13 residues. The V gene end was trimmed by 6 bases and the J gene end by 3 bases; junction bases not matched to a gene: 5. The CDR3 DNA sequence: TGCAGCGTATCGACAGGGGGCGTCTACGAGCAGTACTTC. Translating it yields CSVSTGGVYEQYF.

The V and J genes are TRBV2 and TRBJ2-4, with D possibly TRBD1 on 5 matching bases. Germline lookup yields CDR1 SNHLY and CDR2 FYNNEI. This CDR3 region has 12 residues. V dropped 10 bases and J dropped 7 bases, with 14 bases sitting between them. The CDR3 is CATKGSGNIQYF. Written as DNA, the CDR3 is TGTGCCACCAAAGGGTCAGGGAACATTCAGTACTTC.

V is TRBV28 and J is TRBJ2-5; the D gene could be TRBD1 or TRBD2 (5 bases each). Looked up from germline, CDR1 is MDHEN and CDR2 is SYDVKM. This CDR3 has 15 amino acids. V gave up 5 bases and J gave up 0 bases, with 13 bases separating them. The CDR3 sequence is CASSPRDGYQETQYF. Written as DNA, the CDR3 is TGTGCCAGCAGTCCCCGGGACGGATACCAAGAGACCCAGTACTTC.

Turning to this clonotype: Sequence at one end of the junction differs from germline and may be a read error. The V call is TRBV20-1, the J call TRBJ1-1; D is perhaps TRBD1 (5 bases). Germline loops: CDR1 DFQATT, CDR2 SNEGSKA (reference sequence). The CDR3 length is 15 residues. CDR3 residues: CSAGTALELNTDAFF. The DNA for the CDR3 is TGCAGTGCTGGGACGGCTCTGGAACTGAACACTGACGCTTTCTTT.

This clonotype was observed many times. The junction does not match germline at one end; this may be a read error. The V call is TRBV20-1, the J call TRBJ2-7; D ambiguous. The V gene's germline CDR1 is DFQATT and CDR2 SNEGSKA (reference sequence). The CDR3 has 12 amino acids. CDR3 amino acids: CSARAGRYEQYF. The CDR3 coding sequence is TGCAGTGCAAGAGCAGGTCGCTACGAGCAGTACTTC.

The chain couples TRBV20-1 to TRBJ2-1; 11 nucleotides align to TRBD2. CDR1 is DFQATT and CDR2 is SNEGSKA in the germline V gene (reference sequence). The CDR3 runs 16 residues. With 6 bases clipped from V and 6 bases from J, the junction kept 13 bases outside the gene matches. The CDR3 loop is CSAQSTSGSLGNEQFF. The CDR3 nucleotides read TGCAGTGCCCAGAGCACTAGCGGGAGTCTGGGCAATGAGCAGTTCTTC.

The chain employs TRBV5-1 and TRBJ2-7; tentatively, D is TRBD1 (6 bases). CDR3 length: 14 amino acids. Germline V gene sequence: CDR1 SGHRS, CDR2 YFSETQ. Trimming cost V 0 bases and J 0 bases, with 7 bases left between them. The CDR3 region has the DNA TGCGCCAGCAGCTTGGCAGGGGCCTCCTACGAGCAGTACTTC. This encodes CASSLAGASYEQYF. Together with reference TRBV5-1 and TRBJ2-7, the CDR3 gives the full variable domain: KAGVTQTPRYLIKTRGQQVTLSCSPISGHRSVSWYQQTPGQGLQFLFEYFSETQRNKGNFPGRFSGRQFSNSRSEMNVSTLELGDSALYLCASSLAGASYEQYFGPGTRLTVT.